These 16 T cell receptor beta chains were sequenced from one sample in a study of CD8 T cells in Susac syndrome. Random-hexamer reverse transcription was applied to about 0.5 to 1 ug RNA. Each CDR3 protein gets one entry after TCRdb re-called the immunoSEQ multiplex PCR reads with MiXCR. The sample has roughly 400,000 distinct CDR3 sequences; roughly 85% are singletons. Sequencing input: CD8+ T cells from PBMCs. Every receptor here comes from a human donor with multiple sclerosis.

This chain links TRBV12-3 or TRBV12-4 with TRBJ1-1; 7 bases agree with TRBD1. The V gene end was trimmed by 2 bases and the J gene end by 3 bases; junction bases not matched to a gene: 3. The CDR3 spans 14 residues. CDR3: CASSLTGVDTEAFF. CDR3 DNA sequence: TGTGCCAGCAGTTTAACAGGGGTCGACACTGAAGCTTTCTTT.

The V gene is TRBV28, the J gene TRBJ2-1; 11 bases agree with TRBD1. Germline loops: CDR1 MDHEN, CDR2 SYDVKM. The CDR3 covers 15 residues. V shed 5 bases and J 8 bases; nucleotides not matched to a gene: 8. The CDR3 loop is CASSQGQGGWHEQFF. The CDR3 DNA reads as TGTGCCAGCAGTCAGGGACAGGGGGGATGGCATGAGCAGTTCTTC.

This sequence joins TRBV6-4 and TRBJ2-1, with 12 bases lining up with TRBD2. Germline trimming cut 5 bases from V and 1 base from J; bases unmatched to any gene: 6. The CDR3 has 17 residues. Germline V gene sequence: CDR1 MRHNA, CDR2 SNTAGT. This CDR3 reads CASSPGTSGSSYNEQFF. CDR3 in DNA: TGTGCCAGCAGTCCGGGGACTAGCGGGTCATCCTACAATGAGCAGTTCTTC.

As DNA, the CDR3 is TGTGCCAGCAGCGTAGTCGGAGAGAACACTGAAGCTTTCTTT. This gives the protein CASSVVGENTEAFF. V usage is TRBV9 and J usage is TRBJ1-1; D not resolved. The germline gives CDR1 SGDLS, CDR2 YYNGEE. The CDR3 contains 14 residues. V shed 0 bases and J shed 1 base, with 7 bases lying between them.

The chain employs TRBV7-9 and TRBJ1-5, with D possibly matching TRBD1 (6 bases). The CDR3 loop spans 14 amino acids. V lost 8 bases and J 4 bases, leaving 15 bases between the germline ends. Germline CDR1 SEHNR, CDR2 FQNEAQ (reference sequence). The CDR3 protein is CASREGGENQPQHF. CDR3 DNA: TGTGCCAGCCGAGAAGGGGGGGAGAATCAGCCCCAGCATTTT.

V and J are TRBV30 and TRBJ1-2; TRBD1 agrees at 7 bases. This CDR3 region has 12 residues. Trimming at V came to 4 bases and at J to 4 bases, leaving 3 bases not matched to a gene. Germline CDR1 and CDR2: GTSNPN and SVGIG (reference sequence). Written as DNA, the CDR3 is TGTGCCTGGACCGGGACAGCCTATGGCTACACCTTC. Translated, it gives CAWTGTAYGYTF.

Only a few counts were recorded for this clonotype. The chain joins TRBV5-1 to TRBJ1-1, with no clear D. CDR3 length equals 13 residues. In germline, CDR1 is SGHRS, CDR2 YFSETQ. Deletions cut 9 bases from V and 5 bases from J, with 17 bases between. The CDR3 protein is CAISSPGWTEAFF. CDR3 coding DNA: TGCGCCATCTCTTCACCGGGTTGGACTGAAGCTTTCTTT.

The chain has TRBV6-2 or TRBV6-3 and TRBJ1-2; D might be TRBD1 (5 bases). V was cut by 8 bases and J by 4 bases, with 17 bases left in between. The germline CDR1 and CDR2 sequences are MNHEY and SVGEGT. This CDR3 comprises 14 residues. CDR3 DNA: TGTGCCAGCGGTCTTCCTCAGGGATCCTATGGCTACACCTTC. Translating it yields CASGLPQGSYGYTF.

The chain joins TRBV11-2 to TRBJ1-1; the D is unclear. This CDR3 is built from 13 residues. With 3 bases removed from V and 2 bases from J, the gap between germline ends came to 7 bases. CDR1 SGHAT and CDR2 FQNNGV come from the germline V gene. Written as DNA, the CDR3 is TGTGCCAGCAGCTTCCCACCAAACACTGAAGCTTTCTTT. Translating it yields CASSFPPNTEAFF.

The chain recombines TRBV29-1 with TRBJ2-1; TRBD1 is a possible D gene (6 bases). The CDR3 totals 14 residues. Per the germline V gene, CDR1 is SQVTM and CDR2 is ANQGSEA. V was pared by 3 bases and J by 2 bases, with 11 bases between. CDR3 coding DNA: TGCAGCGTTGACACAGGGCGCCCCTACAATGAGCAGTTCTTC. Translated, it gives CSVDTGRPYNEQFF.

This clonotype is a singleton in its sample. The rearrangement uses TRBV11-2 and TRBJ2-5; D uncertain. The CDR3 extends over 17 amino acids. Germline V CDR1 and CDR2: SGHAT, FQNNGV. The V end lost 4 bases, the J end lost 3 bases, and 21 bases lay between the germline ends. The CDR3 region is CASSWGLTHPLKETQYF. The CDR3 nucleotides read TGTGCCAGCAGCTGGGGTTTGACCCACCCACTGAAAGAGACCCAGTACTTC. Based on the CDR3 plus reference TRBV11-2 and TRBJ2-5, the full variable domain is EAGVAQSPRYKIIEKRQSVAFWCNPISGHATLYWYQQILGQGPKLLIQFQNNGVVDDSQLPKDRFSAERLKGVDSTLKIQPAKLEDSAVYLCASSWGLTHPLKETQYFGPGTRLLVL.

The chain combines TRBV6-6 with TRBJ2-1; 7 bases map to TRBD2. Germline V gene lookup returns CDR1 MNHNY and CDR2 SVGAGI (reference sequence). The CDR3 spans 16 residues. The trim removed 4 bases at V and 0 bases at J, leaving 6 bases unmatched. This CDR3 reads CASSSERGSSYNEQFF. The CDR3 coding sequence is TGTGCCAGCAGTTCAGAGCGGGGAAGCTCCTACAATGAGCAGTTCTTC.

DNA for the CDR3: TGCGCCAGCAGCTATGACCCGGCCGAGCTCGCTGAAGCTTTCTTT. It yields the protein CASSYDPAELAEAFF. The chain employs TRBV5-1 and TRBJ1-1; D is undetermined. Germline CDR1 reads SGHRS; CDR2 reads YFSETQ. The CDR3 totals 15 residues. V lost 3 bases to trimming and J lost 6 bases, with 18 bases between them. The variable domain in full, with the rest retrieved from reference TRBV5-1 and TRBJ1-1, is KAGVTQTPRYLIKTRGQQVTLSCSPISGHRSVSWYQQTPGQGLQFLFEYFSETQRNKGNFPGRFSGRQFSNSRSEMNVSTLELGDSALYLCASSYDPAELAEAFFGQGTRLTVV.

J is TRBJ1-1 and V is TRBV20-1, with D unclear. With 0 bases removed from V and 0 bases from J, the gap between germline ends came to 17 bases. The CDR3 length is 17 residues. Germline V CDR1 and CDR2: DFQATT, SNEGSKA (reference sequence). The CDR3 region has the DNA TGCAGTGCTAGAGATCAGGCAGGCGCAATCATGAACACTGAAGCTTTCTTT. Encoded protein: CSARDQAGAIMNTEAFF.

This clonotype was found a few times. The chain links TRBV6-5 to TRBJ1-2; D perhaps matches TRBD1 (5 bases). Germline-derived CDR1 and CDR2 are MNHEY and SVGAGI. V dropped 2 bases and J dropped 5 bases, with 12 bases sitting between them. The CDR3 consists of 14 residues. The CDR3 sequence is CASSYGTGGYGYTF. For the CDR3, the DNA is TGTGCCAGCAGTTACGGGACCGGGGGTTATGGCTACACCTTC.

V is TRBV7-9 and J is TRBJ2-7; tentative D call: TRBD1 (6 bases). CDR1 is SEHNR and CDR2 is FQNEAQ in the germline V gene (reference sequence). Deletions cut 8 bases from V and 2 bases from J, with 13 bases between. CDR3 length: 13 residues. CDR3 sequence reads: CASGWTEAYEQYF. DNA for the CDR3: TGTGCCAGCGGATGGACAGAGGCCTACGAGCAGTACTTC.